This T cell receptor (beta chain) was identified in a study of technical replicates of blood from several donors. The method was immunoSEQ multiplex PCR; TCRdb's version includes in-frame clones alone and lacks a portion of them. The table records about 70,000 clones, about 89% of them present only once. Germline V CDR1 and CDR2: SGDLS, YYNGEE. Trimming cost V 3 bases and J 6 bases; bases outside gene matches: 3. CDR3 length: 14 amino acids. The chain joins TRBV9 to TRBJ2-3; 11 nucleotides line up with TRBD2. The sequenced material came from PBMCs. This clonotype was sampled from a human donor in good health. Some clones in this sample may be carry-over from other donors' samples. CDR3 bases: TGTGCCAGCAGCGCGACTAGCGGGGACGATACGCAGTATTTT. This sequence encodes CASSATSGDDTQYF.